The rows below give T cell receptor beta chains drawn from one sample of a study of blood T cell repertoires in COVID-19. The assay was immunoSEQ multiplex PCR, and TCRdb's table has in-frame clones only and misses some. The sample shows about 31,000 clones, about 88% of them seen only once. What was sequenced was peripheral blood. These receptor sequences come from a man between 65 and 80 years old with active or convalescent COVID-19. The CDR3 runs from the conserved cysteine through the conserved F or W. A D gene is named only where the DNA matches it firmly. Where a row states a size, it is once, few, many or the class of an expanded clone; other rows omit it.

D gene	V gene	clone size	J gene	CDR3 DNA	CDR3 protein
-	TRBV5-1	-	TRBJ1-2	TGCGCCAGCAGCTTGAGGGAAGCGGGTGGCTACACCTTC	CASSLREAGGYTF
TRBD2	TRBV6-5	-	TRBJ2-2	TGTGCCACCGCTCCCTCGACTAGCGCGGCCGGGGAGCTGTTTTTT	CATAPSTSAAGELFF
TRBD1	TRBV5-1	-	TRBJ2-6	TGCGCCAGCAGCAAAGGGACAGGGGGCCTCTCTGGGGCCAACGTCCTGACTTTC	CASSKGTGGLSGANVLTF
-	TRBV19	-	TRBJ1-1	TGTGCCAGTAGTATAGACGCTATGAACACTGAAGCTTTCTTT	CASSIDAMNTEAFF
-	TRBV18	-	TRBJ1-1	TGTGCCAGCTCACCAACGAGGACACCTGAAGCTTTCTTT	CASSPTRTPEAFF
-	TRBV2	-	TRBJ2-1	TGTGCCAGCAGTAACAGGGACAATGAGCAGTTCTTC	CASSNRDNEQFF
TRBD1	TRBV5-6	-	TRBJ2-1	TGTGCCAGCAGACGGACAGGGGGCAATGAGCAGTTCTTC	CASRRTGGNEQFF
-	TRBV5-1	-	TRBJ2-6	TGCGCCAGCAGCTTGGTAGGGCGAAGGGGCTCTGGGGCCAACGTCCTGACTTTC	CASSLVGRRGSGANVLTF
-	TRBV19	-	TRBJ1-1	TGTGCCAGTAGTATAGCCAGCGTGGGCACTGAAGCTTTCTTT	CASSIASVGTEAFF
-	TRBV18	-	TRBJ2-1	TGTGCCAGCTCACCGGGAGCCGATGAGCAGTTCTTC	CASSPGADEQFF
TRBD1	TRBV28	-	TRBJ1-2	TGTGCCAGCAGTTTGGGACAGATCTATGGCTACACCTTC	CASSLGQIYGYTF
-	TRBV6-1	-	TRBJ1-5	TGTGCCAGCAGTGAAAAGACACGGCCCGGCAATCAGCCCCAGCATTTT	CASSEKTRPGNQPQHF
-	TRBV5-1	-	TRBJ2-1	TGCGCCAGCAGCTTGCAGACAGACGCTTACAATGAGCAGTTCTTC	CASSLQTDAYNEQFF
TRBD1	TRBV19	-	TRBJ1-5	TGTGCCAGCGACAGGGGCAATCAGCCCCAGCATTTT	CASDRGNQPQHF
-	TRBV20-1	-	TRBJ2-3	TGCAGTGCCCTAGAGGTGGATACGCAGTATTTT	CSALEVDTQYF
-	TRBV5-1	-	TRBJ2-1	TGCGCCAGCAGCTTGGATCTGGGAGGTGAGCAGTTCTTC	CASSLDLGGEQFF
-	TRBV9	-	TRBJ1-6	TGTGCCAGCAGCGTAGAGTCGGGAAGCTCCTATAATTCACCCCTCCACTTT	CASSVESGSSYNSPLHF
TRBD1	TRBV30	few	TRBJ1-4	TGTGCCTGGAACTCGCCCGACAGGGTGAATGAAAAACTGTTTTTT	CAWNSPDRVNEKLFF
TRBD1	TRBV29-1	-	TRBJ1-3	TGCAGCGTTGGGGGGCAGGGGGCTTCTGGAAACACCATATATTTT	CSVGGQGASGNTIYF
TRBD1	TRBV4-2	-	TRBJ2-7	TGTGCCAGCAGCCAGCCGGGACAGGACTCCTACGAGCAGTACTTC	CASSQPGQDSYEQYF
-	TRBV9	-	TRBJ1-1	TGTGCCAGCAGCGTACGCGACAGCCCGAACACTGAAGCTTTCTTT	CASSVRDSPNTEAFF
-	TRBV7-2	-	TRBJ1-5	TGTGCCAGCAGCTCCTTTTTCCAGCCCCAGCATTTT	CASSSFFQPQHF
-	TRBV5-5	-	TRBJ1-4	TGTGCCAGCAGCTTGGGCAGCTCAGGAGGGTATGAAAAACTGTTTTTT	CASSLGSSGGYEKLFF
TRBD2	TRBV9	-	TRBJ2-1	TGTGCCAGCAGCGGGGGGGAAACTAGCGAATCCTACAATGAGCAGTTCTTC	CASSGGETSESYNEQFF
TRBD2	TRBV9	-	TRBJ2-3	TGTGCCAGCAGCATTCGGACTAGCGGGAGTCCCGATACGCAGTATTTT	CASSIRTSGSPDTQYF
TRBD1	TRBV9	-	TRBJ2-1	TGTGCCAGCACCCCGGGACAGGGCAACAATGAGCAGTTCTTC	CASTPGQGNNEQFF
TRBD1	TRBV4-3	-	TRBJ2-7	TGCGCCAGCAGTTCAAGTGCCGGGGACAGGGTCGGGTACGAGCAGTACTTC	CASSSSAGDRVGYEQYF
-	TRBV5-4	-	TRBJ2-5	TGTGCCAGCAGCGCCCGGACGGGACAAGAGACCCAGTACTTC	CASSARTGQETQYF
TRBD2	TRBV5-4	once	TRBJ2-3	TGTGCCAGCTTCCCCGGGAGGTCCCCCACAGATACGCAGTATTTT	CASFPGRSPTDTQYF
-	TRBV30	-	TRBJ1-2	TGTGCCTGGAGAGCCACAAGACTAGCTAACTATGGCTACACCTTC	CAWRATRLANYGYTF
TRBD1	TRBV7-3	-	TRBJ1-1	TGTGCCAGCAGCTCCACAGGGGGGTACATGAACACTGAAGCTTTCTTT	CASSSTGGYMNTEAFF
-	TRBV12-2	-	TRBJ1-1	TGTGCAAGTCGCTTAGCCAATACAAATCGACAGGGGATGAACACTGAAGCTTTCTTT	CASRLANTNRQGMNTEAFF
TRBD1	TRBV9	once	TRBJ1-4	TGTGCCAGCAGCGTAGATGACAGACAGGGAAGTGAAAAACTGTTTTTT	CASSVDDRQGSEKLFF
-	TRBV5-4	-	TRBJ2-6	TGTGCCAGCAGCTTTGGTAGGGGGTCTGGGGCCAACGTCCTGACTTTC	CASSFGRGSGANVLTF
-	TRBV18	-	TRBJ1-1	TGTGCCAGCTCACCACCCACTTGGACTGAAGCTTTCTTT	CASSPPTWTEAFF
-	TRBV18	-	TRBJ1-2	TGTGCCAGCTCAATAGAAGCTAACTATGGCTACACCTTC	CASSIEANYGYTF